This TCR beta chain stems from a study of CD8 T cells in ankylosing spondylitis. This clonotype has a handful of counts. Antigen unknown. Preparation of TCR beta libraries was done by quantitative 5'-RACE with molecular barcodes. MiXCR, run by TCRdb on the 5' RACE reads, gives a single entry per CDR3 protein. The table records some 700,000 distinct CDR3 sequences, roughly 19% of them present only once. The V gene's germline CDR1 is DFQATT and CDR2 SNEGSKA (reference sequence). CDR3 length: 13 residues. V was pared by 1 base and J by 5 bases, with 1 base of the junction left unmatched. General study results and limits: What appeared characteristic of ankylosing spondylitis blood was a TCR beta motif of eight highly homologous variants. Certain motif variants had earlier been reported in reactive arthritis synovial fluid and blood. Disease-linked clones reportedly showed significant enrichment in matched ankylosing spondylitis synovial fluid.

The chain joins TRBV20-1 to TRBJ2-4, with 8 bases aligning to TRBD2. This clonotype originated in a male donor with ankylosing spondylitis. The sequenced sample was blood, either unsorted or a sorted T cell fraction (not recorded which). CDR3: CSARAGGENIQYF. The CDR3 nucleotides are TGCAGTGCTAGAGCGGGGGGGGAAAACATTCAGTACTTC.